A single sample gave rise to the 8 T cell receptor beta chains below, sequenced in a study of regulatory T cells in long-lasting Graves disease (dated by TCRdb to the early 2020s). The sample's time point, from its label and the paper: newly diagnosed GD, antithyroid drugs for less than 3 months. For both TCR sequencing and RNA sequencing, RNA was extracted from PBMCs in TRIzol. Library generation was performed with multiplex PCR. These reads were obtained on an Illumina HiSeq 4000. To build TCR beta libraries, CDR3 regions were amplified by Arm-PCR using iRepertoire HTBI primers. TCRdb trimmed public reads at Q25 via fastp, called clones via MiXCR and kept in-frame beta chains. Entries are consolidated by CDR3 protein sequence, retaining the most common genes and DNA. In all, the sample holds about 330,000 distinct CDR3 sequences, and around 15% of those were seen once. 20% to 25% of the sample lies in the top ten.

The same sample was also used in a study of T cells in Graves' hyperthyroidism and ophthalmopathy.

Here the sequenced sample was peripheral blood mononuclear cells (PBMCs), taken at new diagnosis, from a patient treated with antithyroid drugs. The receptors come from a woman between 18 and 29 years old with Graves disease. Donor details come from another sample of the same person, matched by shared clones.

In this sample, this clonotype turned up many times. The chain uses TRBV28 and TRBJ2-7; no clear D. This CDR3 is 12 amino acids long. Between the trimmed V and J ends, which lost 4 bases and 2 bases, there was a span of 6 bases. Per the germline V gene, CDR1 is MDHEN and CDR2 is SYDVKM. The CDR3 sequence is CASSWQPYEQYF. The CDR3 DNA sequence: TGTGCCAGCAGTTGGCAGCCCTACGAGCAGTACTTC.

In this sample, this clonotype turned up a few times. A much larger clone lies a single base off, so this may be a read error. The V call is TRBV12-3 or TRBV12-4, the J call TRBJ1-4; TRBD1 might be the D (5 bases). Trimming shortened V by 8 bases and J by 6 bases, and 19 bases separated the two germline ends. The CDR3 loop spans 15 amino acids. CDR3 amino acids: CASHRGGAGDEKLFF. The CDR3 DNA is TGTGCCAGCCATCGAGGTGGGGCAGGAGATGAAAAACTGTTTTTT.

This clonotype was counted a few times. The rearrangement joins TRBV10-3 to TRBJ1-2, with D uncertain. The ends were cut back, 0 bases at V and 8 bases at J, with 10 bases in the middle. Germline V gene sequence: CDR1 ENHRY, CDR2 SYGVKD. This CDR3 spans 13 amino acids. The DNA of the CDR3 is TGTGCCATCAGTGAGTCGCTCCCGCAAGGCTACACCTTC. It translates to CAISESLPQGYTF.

The sample holds many counts of this clonotype. This chain uses TRBV5-1 with TRBJ2-3; D not resolved. Looked up from germline, CDR1 is SGHRS and CDR2 is YFSETQ. This CDR3 contains 12 residues. V shed 6 bases and J shed 1 base, with 6 bases lying between them. The CDR3 here is CASTAGTDTQYF. Here the CDR3 DNA reads TGCGCCAGCACGGCAGGCACAGATACGCAGTATTTT.

This clonotype was seen at least ten times. The chain is built from TRBV9 and TRBJ2-1; either TRBD1 or TRBD2 may fit D (5 bases each). CDR1 and CDR2 from the germline V gene are SGDLS and YYNGEE. The CDR3 is 17 amino acids. Between the trimmed V and J ends, which lost 0 bases and 0 bases, there was a span of 13 bases. The CDR3 nucleotides read TGTGCCAGCAGCGTAGATGGGGACGGAAGCTCCTACAATGAGCAGTTCTTC. Translation: CASSVDGDGSSYNEQFF.

This chain joins TRBV6-2 or TRBV6-3 and TRBJ2-7; no firm D call. Germline loops: CDR1 MNHEY, CDR2 SVGEGT. This CDR3 region has 16 residues. V lost 2 bases and J lost 5, with 19 bases in between. This CDR3 reads CASSYRQAPPNHEQYF. The CDR3 DNA sequence: TGTGCCAGCAGTTACCGCCAGGCCCCTCCTAACCACGAGCAGTACTTC.

This clonotype was counted between two and nine times. The chain is built from TRBV5-6 and TRBJ1-5, with D perhaps matching TRBD1 (5 bases). Germline values: CDR1 SGHDT, CDR2 YYEEEE. The CDR3 runs 14 residues. V was clipped by 1 base and J by 3 bases, with 8 bases between them. The CDR3 sequence is CASSLFGANQPQHF. The CDR3, as DNA: TGTGCCAGCAGCTTGTTTGGGGCCAATCAGCCCCAGCATTTT.

The sample holds many counts of this clonotype. This chain links TRBV11-1 with TRBJ2-7, with TRBD2 as a possible D gene (5 bases). The CDR3 sequence is 15 residues long. Looked up from germline, CDR1 is SGHAT and CDR2 is FQDESV (reference sequence). Deletions cut 2 bases from V and 6 bases from J, with 17 bases between. The CDR3 DNA reads as TGTGCCAGCAGCTTATTCACGACTTCCGAGGGCGAGCAGTACTTC. Translating it yields CASSLFTTSEGEQYF.